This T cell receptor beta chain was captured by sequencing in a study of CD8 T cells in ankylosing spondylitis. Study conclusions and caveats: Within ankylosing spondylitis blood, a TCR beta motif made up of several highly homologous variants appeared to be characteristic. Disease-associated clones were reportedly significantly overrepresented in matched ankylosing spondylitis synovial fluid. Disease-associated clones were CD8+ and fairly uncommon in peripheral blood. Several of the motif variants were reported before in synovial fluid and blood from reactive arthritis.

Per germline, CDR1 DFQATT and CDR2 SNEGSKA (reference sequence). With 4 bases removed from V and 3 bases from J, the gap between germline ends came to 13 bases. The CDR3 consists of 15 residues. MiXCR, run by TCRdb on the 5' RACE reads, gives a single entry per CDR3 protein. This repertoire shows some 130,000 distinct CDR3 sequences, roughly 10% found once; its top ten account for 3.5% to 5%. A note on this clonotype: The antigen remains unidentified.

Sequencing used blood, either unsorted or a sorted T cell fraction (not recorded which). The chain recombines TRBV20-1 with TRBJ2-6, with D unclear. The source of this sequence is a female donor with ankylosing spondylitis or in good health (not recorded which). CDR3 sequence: CSATSLLGGANVLTF. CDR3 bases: TGCAGTGCTACCTCCCTGTTGGGTGGGGCCAACGTCCTGACTTTC.